Listed here are 16 T cell receptor beta chains from one sample, sequenced in a study of blood T cell repertoires in COVID-19. Sequencing was performed with immunoSEQ multiplex PCR; in TCRdb, only in-frame clones are kept and a portion is missing. The sample includes about 81,000 clones, 88% of them seen just once. Sequencing was carried out using peripheral blood. The receptors come from a man aged 65-85 years with acute or convalescent COVID-19.

The chain employs TRBV19 and TRBJ1-5; TRBD1 might be the D (5 bases). The germline V gene has CDR1 LNHDA and CDR2 SQIVND (reference sequence). The CDR3 covers 15 residues. V lost 2 bases and J lost 3, with 11 bases in between. CDR3 in DNA: TGTGCCAGTAGTATACTAGGGGTCTCCAATCAGCCCCAGCATTTT. Translating gives CASSILGVSNQPQHF.

The chain employs TRBV7-9 and TRBJ1-4, with D perhaps matching TRBD1 (6 bases). V was pared by 3 bases and J by 8 bases, with 10 bases between. In germline, CDR1 is SEHNR, CDR2 FQNEAQ (reference sequence). CDR3 length: 13 residues. CDR3 sequence reads: CASSLGAREKLFF. CDR3 DNA sequence: TGTGCCAGCAGCTTGGGGGCGCGGGAAAAACTGTTTTTT.

The chain couples TRBV2 to TRBJ1-4, with TRBD1 matching over 7 bases. V trimming: 2 bases; J trimming: 5 bases; junction bases outside the gene matches: 5. The germline CDR1 and CDR2 sequences are SNHLY and FYNNEI. The length of the CDR3 is 15 residues. CDR3 protein: CASSEQGTANEKLFF. The CDR3 region has the DNA TGTGCCAGCAGTGAACAAGGGACAGCAAATGAAAAACTGTTTTTT.

The chain links TRBV3-1 (or the pseudogene TRBV3-2) to TRBJ1-1; D uncertain. There are 12 residues in the CDR3. V lost 5 bases, J lost 7 bases, and 11 bases lay in between. CDR1 is LGHDT, CDR2 YNNKEL, per germline (reference sequence). CDR3 sequence reads: CASSYDISEAFF. The CDR3, as DNA: TGTGCCAGCAGCTATGACATAAGTGAAGCTTTCTTT.

The chain carries TRBV11-2 and TRBJ1-3; D gene ambiguous. V lost 3 bases to trimming and J lost 1 base, with 4 bases between them. CDR1 is SGHAT and CDR2 is FQNNGV in the germline V gene. CDR3 length: 13 amino acids. CDR3 in amino acids: CASSFKSGNTIYF. The DNA for the CDR3 is TGTGCCAGCAGCTTTAAATCTGGAAACACCATATATTTT.

The J gene is TRBJ2-7, the V gene TRBV28; D unclear. V shed 4 bases and J shed 9 bases, with 10 bases lying between them. The CDR3 totals 11 residues. Germline V CDR1 and CDR2: MDHEN, SYDVKM. The CDR3 region is CASSSARGQYF. The DNA of the CDR3 is TGTGCCAGCAGTTCTGCCCGCGGGCAGTACTTC.

The CDR3 here is CASSAGSGQNNSPLHF. In DNA, the CDR3 is TGTGCCAGCAGCGCCGGTTCGGGACAGAATAATTCACCCCTCCACTTT. The rearrangement links TRBV9 to TRBJ1-6; 7 nucleotides agree with TRBD1. V lost 3 bases to trimming and J lost 5 bases; unmatched junction nucleotides: 8. Germline loops: CDR1 SGDLS, CDR2 YYNGEE. The CDR3 length is 16 residues.

The chain joins TRBV11-2 to TRBJ2-3; unclear D gene. V was trimmed by 3 bases and J by 2 bases, leaving 9 bases between them. This CDR3 has 14 amino acids. The germline CDR1 and CDR2 sequences are SGHAT and FQNNGV. This chain's CDR3 is CASSLAHFTDTQYF. The CDR3 nucleotides read TGTGCCAGCAGCTTGGCACATTTCACAGATACGCAGTATTTT.

The chain joins TRBV24-1 to TRBJ2-1; maybe TRBD1 (6 bases). The V and J ends lost 5 bases and 7 bases respectively, with 11 bases between them. Germline V gives CDR1 KGHDR, CDR2 SFDVKD. This CDR3 contains 13 residues. CDR3: CATSVAGANEQFF. The CDR3 DNA follows: TGTGCCACCAGTGTCGCAGGGGCTAATGAGCAGTTCTTC.

The chain couples TRBV5-1 to TRBJ2-1; 15 nucleotides align to TRBD2. Germline V gene sequence: CDR1 SGHRS, CDR2 YFSETQ. J was trimmed by 3 bases and V by 2 bases; bases with no gene match: 12. The CDR3 spans 20 residues. As DNA, the CDR3 is TGCGCCAGCAGCTTCCTCGGACTAGCGGGAGGGCCGGTATTCTACAATGAGCAGTTCTTC. The encoded protein is CASSFLGLAGGPVFYNEQFF.

The CDR3 DNA reads TGTGCCATCAGTGGGCAAAAGGCGGGAAAGAACACTGAAGCTTTCTTT. Its translation: CAISGQKAGKNTEAFF. V usage is TRBV10-3 and J usage is TRBJ1-1; D not resolved. The CDR3 spans 16 residues. The V gene's germline CDR1 is ENHRY and CDR2 SYGVKD. Trimming removed 4 bases from V and 1 base from J, with 16 bases in between.

The V call is TRBV7-9, the J call TRBJ2-7, with 9 bases matching TRBD1. Trimming cost V 5 bases and J 6 bases; bases outside gene matches: 5. CDR3 length: 13 amino acids. The germline V gene encodes CDR1 SEHNR and CDR2 FQNEAQ (reference sequence). The CDR3 nucleotides are TGTGCCAGCAGCGGGACAGGGTTTAGCGAGCAGTACTTC. As protein: CASSGTGFSEQYF.

The chain carries TRBV18 and TRBJ1-6; 8 nucleotides match TRBD1. Germline V gene sequence: CDR1 KGHSH, CDR2 LQKENI. The length of the CDR3 is 16 residues. V shed 2 bases and J 7 bases; nucleotides not matched to a gene: 7. In DNA form, the CDR3 reads TGTGCCAGCTCACCAAGACAGGGGTCTGGGAATTCACCCCTCCACTTT. Protein product: CASSPRQGSGNSPLHF. The variable domain in full, completed from reference TRBV18 and TRBJ1-6, reads NAGVMQNPRHLVRRRGQEARLRCSPMKGHSHVYWYRQLPEEGLKFMVYLQKENIIDESGMPKERFSAEFPKEGPSILRIQQVVRGDSAAYFCASSPRQGSGNSPLHFGNGTRLTVT.

The J gene is TRBJ1-2, the V gene TRBV27; 9 nucleotides agree with TRBD1. The CDR3 has 15 residues. The trim removed 5 bases at V and 7 bases at J, leaving 11 bases unmatched. Germline assignment: CDR1 MNHEY and CDR2 SMNVEV (reference sequence). The CDR3 here is CASSTQTGGKIGYTF. The CDR3 DNA sequence: TGTGCCAGCAGTACACAGACAGGGGGAAAGATTGGCTACACCTTC.

This chain connects TRBV3-1 (or the pseudogene TRBV3-2) to TRBJ2-5, with 9 positions matching TRBD2. After removal of 0 bases from V and 0 bases from J, the junction contained 2 bases not matched to a gene. The CDR3 totals 16 residues. CDR1 is LGHDT, CDR2 YNNKEL, per germline (reference sequence). The CDR3 coding sequence is TGTGCCAGCAGCCAAGATCTAGCGGGGAACCAAGAGACCCAGTACTTC. Translation: CASSQDLAGNQETQYF.

The genes are TRBV4-3 and TRBJ2-2; TRBD1 agrees at 9 bases. Germline V gene lookup returns CDR1 LGHNA and CDR2 YSLEER. The trim removed 2 bases at V and 3 bases at J, leaving 7 bases unmatched. The CDR3 sequence is 17 residues long. CDR3 in DNA: TGCGCCAGCAGCCAACGATACAGGGGGCCAGACACCGGGGAGCTGTTTTTT. Translated: CASSQRYRGPDTGELFF.